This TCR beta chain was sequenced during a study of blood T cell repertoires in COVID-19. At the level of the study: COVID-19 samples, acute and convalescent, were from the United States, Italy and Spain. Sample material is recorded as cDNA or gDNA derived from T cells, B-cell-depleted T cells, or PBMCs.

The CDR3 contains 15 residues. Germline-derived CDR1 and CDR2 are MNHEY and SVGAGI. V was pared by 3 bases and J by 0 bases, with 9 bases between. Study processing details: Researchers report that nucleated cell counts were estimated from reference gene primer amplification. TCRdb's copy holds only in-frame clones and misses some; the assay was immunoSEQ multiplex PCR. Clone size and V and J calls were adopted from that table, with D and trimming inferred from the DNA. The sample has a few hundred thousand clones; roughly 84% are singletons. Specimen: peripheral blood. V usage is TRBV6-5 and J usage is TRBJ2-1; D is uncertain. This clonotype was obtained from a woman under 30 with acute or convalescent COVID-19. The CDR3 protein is CASSYSQSSYNEQFF. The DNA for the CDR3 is TGTGCCAGCAGTTATTCACAGAGCTCCTACAATGAGCAGTTCTTC.